This TCR beta chain was sequenced during a study of blood T cell repertoires in COVID-19. Turning to the study itself: T cells, B-cell-depleted T cells, or PBMCs supplied cDNA or gDNA.

This CDR3 is built from 15 residues. V gave up 5 bases and J gave up 10 bases, with 21 bases separating them. Germline CDR1 reads SGHAT; CDR2 reads FQNNGV. Some clones are missing from TCRdb's copy, which holds only in-frame ones; the method was immunoSEQ multiplex PCR. The table includes under 150,000 clones, about 80% detected once. Allocation to cohorts depended on clinical history reported by the participants. The TCR sequence derives from a woman in her fifties or sixties who had recovered from COVID-19. This chain connects TRBV11-2 to TRBJ1-3, with TRBD1 as a possible D gene (5 bases). The sequencing input was PBMCs or T cells enriched from blood (not recorded which). The CDR3 region has the DNA TGTGCCAGCAGCCGCGGGGGTCCTCTCGTGAGGACCATATATTTT. Amino acids: CASSRGGPLVRTIYF. Full variable domain (missing parts from reference TRBV11-2 and TRBJ1-3): EAGVAQSPRYKIIEKRQSVAFWCNPISGHATLYWYQQILGQGPKLLIQFQNNGVVDDSQLPKDRFSAERLKGVDSTLKIQPAKLEDSAVYLCASSRGGPLVRTIYFGEGSWLTVV.